A single sample gave rise to the 13 T cell receptor beta chains below, sequenced in a study of T-cell reconstitution after alpha-beta-depleted transplantation in children. Preparation of the TCRbeta library involved a method that used unique molecular identifiers. TCRdb called the PCR reads again in MiXCR, with one record for every CDR3 protein. The sample contains about 170,000 distinct CDR3 sequences, 11% of which appear only once. Specimen: PBMCs, collected before TCRalphabeta/CD19-depleted stem cell transplant. The receptors were gathered from a boy younger than 10 with acute myeloid leukemia, due to receive a stem cell transplant.

There are many counts of this clonotype. The gene calls are TRBV5-1 and TRBJ1-1; a weak D match, TRBD1 (5 bases). Germline-derived CDR1 and CDR2 are SGHRS and YFSETQ. With 2 bases removed from V and 4 bases from J, the gap between germline ends came to 9 bases. This CDR3 is built from 13 residues. As DNA, the CDR3 is TGCGCCAGCAGCTTCGGGGGGTTCACTGAAGCTTTCTTT. Amino acids: CASSFGGFTEAFF.

This clonotype was recorded at least ten times. The chain carries TRBV9 and TRBJ2-1; no clear D gene. Germline V gene data show CDR1 as SGDLS and CDR2 as YYNGEE. The germline V and J ends were trimmed by 1 base and 10 bases, with 18 bases remaining between them. The CDR3 is made up of 15 amino acids. CDR3 residues: CASSVLAEPTREQFF. In nucleotides, the CDR3 is TGTGCCAGCAGCGTACTCGCAGAGCCAACACGCGAGCAGTTCTTC.

This chain joins TRBV7-9 and TRBJ1-3; possibly TRBD1 for D (6 bases). The length of the CDR3 is 15 residues. Germline CDR1 is SEHNR and CDR2 is FQNEAQ (reference sequence). The V gene lost 5 bases and the J gene lost 4 bases, with 15 bases spanning the gap. The CDR3 bases are TGTGCCAGCAGCCAGGGGATAGGGTCCGGAAACACCATATATTTT. Protein product: CASSQGIGSGNTIYF.

This clonotype was counted many times. The chain employs TRBV29-1 and TRBJ2-5, with D perhaps TRBD2 (6 bases). CDR3 length: 12 amino acids. V lost 6 bases and J lost 1, with 9 bases in between. Germline assignment: CDR1 SQVTM and CDR2 ANQGSEA. Written as DNA, the CDR3 is TGCAGCGTGGGTAGCGGCCAAGAGACCCAGTACTTC. This codes for CSVGSGQETQYF. Together with reference TRBV29-1 and TRBJ2-5, the CDR3 gives the full variable domain: SAVISQKPSRDICQRGTSLTIQCQVDSQVTMMFWYRQQPGQSLTLIATANQGSEATYESGFVIDKFPISRPNLTFSTLTVSNMSPEDSSIYLCSVGSGQETQYFGPGTRLLVL.

This clonotype was seen ten or more times. V and J are TRBV21-1 and TRBJ1-5. TRBV21-1 is annotated as a pseudogene. There are 13 residues in the CDR3. CDR3 region: CASSNTVAQPQHF. DNA of the CDR3: TGTGCCAGCAGCAATACCGTGGCACAGCCCCAGCATTTT.

This clonotype was counted at least ten times. The chain couples TRBV7-9 to TRBJ2-3, with 14 positions matching TRBD2. Germline CDR1 SEHNR, CDR2 FQNEAQ (reference sequence). The CDR3 loop spans 16 amino acids. V shed 5 bases and J 6 bases; nucleotides not matched to a gene: 7. The CDR3 sequence: CASSSGGTSGSDTQYF. The CDR3 region has the DNA TGTGCCAGCAGCAGCGGAGGGACTAGCGGGAGTGATACGCAGTATTTT.

Details on this clonotype: Germline is not matched at one junction end, which may reflect a read error. V gene TRBV7-7 combines with J gene TRBJ2-5, with 10 bases matching TRBD2. In germline, CDR1 is SSHAT, CDR2 FNYEAQ (reference sequence). The CDR3 sequence is 15 residues long. This chain's CDR3 is CASSSKLAGWETQYF. CDR3 sequence (DNA): TGTGCTAGCAGCTCGAAACTAGCGGGGTGGGAGACCCAGTACTTC.

This clonotype was recorded many times. V and J are TRBV19 and TRBJ2-7, with 11 bases aligning to TRBD1. Germline V CDR1 and CDR2: LNHDA, SQIVND (reference sequence). V was pared by 5 bases and J by 3 bases, with 9 bases of the junction left unmatched. This CDR3 is built from 16 residues. The CDR3 protein is CASSPWTGGKLYEQYF. The CDR3 nucleotides are TGTGCCAGTAGTCCATGGACAGGGGGCAAACTCTACGAGCAGTACTTC. The variable domain in full, with the rest retrieved from reference TRBV19 and TRBJ2-7, is DGGITQSPKYLFRKEGQNVTLSCEQNLNHDAMYWYRQDPGQGLRLIYYSQIVNDFQKGDIAEGYSVSREKKESFPLTVTSAQKNPTAFYLCASSPWTGGKLYEQYFGPGTRLTVT.

Ten or more counts support this clonotype. The rearrangement uses TRBV4-1 and TRBJ2-2, with 9 bases identical to TRBD1. Germline CDR1 and CDR2: MGHRA and YSYEKL. Trimming at V came to 4 bases and at J to 7 bases, leaving 7 bases not matched to a gene. There are 15 residues in the CDR3. This CDR3 reads CASSPRQGGGGELFF. As DNA, the CDR3 is TGCGCCAGCAGCCCCCGACAGGGGGGCGGCGGGGAGCTGTTTTTT.

This clonotype was seen ten or more times. The chain couples TRBV7-8 to TRBJ2-2, with 10 positions matching TRBD1. From germline, CDR1 is SGHVS and CDR2 FQNEAQ. The CDR3 is made up of 14 amino acids. After removal of 6 bases from V and 6 bases from J, the junction contained 4 bases not matched to a gene. The CDR3 here is CASRKTGGPGELFF. CDR3 nucleotide sequence: TGTGCCAGCAGAAAGACAGGGGGCCCCGGGGAGCTGTTTTTT.

In this sample, this clonotype turned up many times. The chain has TRBV5-1 and TRBJ2-7; D possibly corresponds to TRBD2 (6 bases). Germline V gene data show CDR1 as SGHRS and CDR2 as YFSETQ. The CDR3 consists of 14 residues. Trimming removed 2 bases from V and 2 bases from J, with 11 bases in between. CDR3 region: CASSLAGPAYEQYF. In DNA form, the CDR3 reads TGCGCCAGCAGCTTAGCGGGCCCCGCCTACGAGCAGTACTTC.

In its sample, this clonotype was seen many times. The chain couples TRBV24-1 to TRBJ2-1; 15 bases fit TRBD2. The CDR3 totals 18 residues. V dropped 3 bases and J dropped 7; count of bases not matched to a gene: 9. Germline CDR1 and CDR2: KGHDR and SFDVKD. CDR3 amino acids: CATSDPSGLAGGSNEQFF. Written as DNA, the CDR3 is TGTGCCACCAGTGATCCTTCGGGACTAGCGGGGGGATCTAATGAGCAGTTCTTC.

This clonotype was seen at least ten times. This rearrangement joins TRBV2 to TRBJ2-7, with no clear D. V lost 3 bases to trimming and J lost 2 bases, with 8 bases between them. Germline CDR1 is SNHLY and CDR2 is FYNNEI. The CDR3 contains 13 residues. The CDR3 DNA sequence: TGTGCCAGCAGTGATCCGGGTACCTACGAGCAGTACTTC. It encodes CASSDPGTYEQYF.